Sequencing of this T cell receptor (beta chain) was carried out in a study of shared clonotypes between healthy human individuals. TCRdb's table, derived via immunoSEQ multiplex PCR, lists solely in-frame clones and lacks some. The sample shows under 2,000,000 clones, approximately 95% of them seen only once. Selected positively for CCR7 and CD45RO-negative, naive CD8 cells excluded terminally differentiated effector memory CD45RA+ cells. As concerns this clone: Other nucleotide sequences from this sample produce the same CDR3.

The clonotype was recovered from a man younger than 30 in good health. Sample: naive CD8+ T cells sorted from blood.

CDR3 region: CASSLVADTEAFF. CDR3 nucleotide sequence: TGCGCCAGCAGCTTGGTAGCAGACACTGAAGCTTTCTTT. The chain combines TRBV5-1 with TRBJ1-1; D unclear. Looked up from germline, CDR1 is SGHRS and CDR2 is YFSETQ. The CDR3 has 13 amino acids. Trimming stripped 0 bases from V and 3 bases from J, with 6 bases between.